These T cell receptor beta chains were read from a single sample in a study of beta chain features in type 1 diabetes. The protocol was immunoSEQ multiplex PCR, while the TCRdb copy is restricted to in-frame clones and leaves out a portion. This sample has 150,000 to 180,000 clones, with 10% found just once. Specimen: central memory CD4+ T cells from blood. The receptors were gathered from a man aged 25 to 40 with type 1 diabetes. CDR3s include the opening cysteine and the closing phenylalanine or tryptophan. Fields, in order: clone size, V gene, J gene, D gene, CDR3 DNA, CDR3 protein. D genes are given only for firm matches. Size is stated for part of the rows, as once, few or many counts, or as a class when the clone is expanded.

>few|TRBV18|TRBJ1-1|TRBD1
TGTGCCAGCTCACCACCGGGACAGGCCAGGAACACTGAAGCTTTCTTT
CASSPPGQARNTEAFF
>few|TRBV7-2|TRBJ2-4|NA
TGTGCCAGCAGCTTTCGCTCGGGAAAAAACATTCAGTACTTC
CASSFRSGKNIQYF
>NA|TRBV6-1|TRBJ2-5|NA
TGTGCCAGCAGTGCACAGGGAAGTCCTACGGAGACCCAGTACTTC
CASSAQGSPTETQYF
>NA|TRBV28|TRBJ2-3|NA
TGTGCCAGCAGTTTGGGCACCCACTTCAGGGGTACGCAGTATTTT
CASSLGTHFRGTQYF
>few|TRBV5-6|TRBJ2-5|TRBD2
TGTGCCAGCAGCTTGGTCGGGGGGTACCAAGAGACCCAGTACTTC
CASSLVGGYQETQYF
>few|TRBV7-6|TRBJ2-1|NA
TGTGCCAGCTCGTCCATCAGAAGCTCCTACAATGAGCAGTTCTTC
CASSSIRSSYNEQFF
>few|TRBV2|TRBJ1-2|NA
TGTGCCAGCAGTGAGACGGCAGGGGTATTAGGTGGCTACACCTTC
CASSETAGVLGGYTF
>few|TRBV7-9|TRBJ1-4|NA
TGTGCCAGCAGCTTATCTGCAACTAATGAAAAACTGTTTTTT
CASSLSATNEKLFF
>NA|TRBV6-6|TRBJ1-5|NA
TGTGCCAGCAGTACGGATCAGCCCCAGCATTTT
CASSTDQPQHF
>few|TRBV7-3|TRBJ1-1|NA
TGTGCCAGCAGCCCCCAACAGGGAACTGAAGCTTTCTTT
CASSPQQGTEAFF
>NA|TRBV27|TRBJ2-4|TRBD2
TGTGCCAGCAGTCCCAACCGGGCTAGCGGCAAAAACATTCAGTACTTC
CASSPNRASGKNIQYF
>NA|TRBV5-1|TRBJ1-1|NA
TGCGCCAGCAGCTGGTCGAGTCACACTGAAGCTTTCTTT
CASSWSSHTEAFF
>few|TRBV7-9|TRBJ2-1|NA
TGTGCCAGCAGCTTAGCAAGGACTATGACCAATGAGCAGTTCTTC
CASSLARTMTNEQFF
>NA|TRBV4-3|TRBJ2-3|NA
TGCGCCAGCAGCCAAGATCGTTTGTCGCGGGGCCTCACAGATACGCAGTATTTT
CASSQDRLSRGLTDTQYF
>few|TRBV5-8|TRBJ2-1|TRBD2
TGTGCCAGCAGTTTGCTAGCGGGAGTTGAGGATGAGCAGTTCTTC
CASSLLAGVEDEQFF
>few|TRBV5-1|TRBJ2-5|NA
TGCGCCAGCAGCTTGGCCGGCGGGATAGGACAAGAGACCCAGTACTTC
CASSLAGGIGQETQYF
>few|TRBV29-1|TRBJ1-5|NA
TGCAGCGTTGCCGGGACGGGGGATCAGCCCCAGCATTTT
CSVAGTGDQPQHF
>NA|TRBV7-2|TRBJ2-7|NA
TGTGCCAGCAGACCCGGACACAACTCCTACGAGCAGTACTTC
CASRPGHNSYEQYF
>few|TRBV23-1|TRBJ2-5|NA
TGCGCCAGCAGCCCACCCGGGAGCAGACAAGAGACCCAGTACTTC
CASSPPGSRQETQYF
>few|TRBV7-2|TRBJ2-6|NA
TGTGCCAGCAGCTTCTCCTCTGGGGCCAACGTCCTGACTTTC
CASSFSSGANVLTF
>NA|TRBV5-1|TRBJ2-6|NA
TGCGCCAGCAGCTTTGACAGGCCGGCTGGGGCCAACGTCCTGACTTTC
CASSFDRPAGANVLTF
>few|TRBV7-8|TRBJ1-2|NA
TGTGCCAGCAGCTCGACCGGACAGACCTATGGCTACACCTTC
CASSSTGQTYGYTF
>NA|TRBV28|TRBJ2-7|NA
TGTGCCAGCAGGCCGGGCGGGTTAAGGGGAGGCTACGAGCAGTACTTC
CASRPGGLRGGYEQYF
>few|TRBV28|TRBJ2-7|TRBD1
TGTGCCAGCAGTAGAGGGACAGGAACCTACGAGCAGTACTTC
CASSRGTGTYEQYF
>NA|TRBV7-8|TRBJ1-1|NA
TGTGCCAGCAGCCGAGGGGGGGATTGGACTGAAGCTTTCTTT
CASSRGGDWTEAFF
>NA|TRBV7-9|TRBJ2-7|NA
TGTGCCAGCAGCCCCGACACCTACGAGCAGTACTTC
CASSPDTYEQYF
>few|TRBV28|TRBJ2-5|TRBD1
TGTGCCAGCAGCACAGGGGGCGGACTCGAAGAGACCCAGTACTTC
CASSTGGGLEETQYF
>NA|TRBV6-1|TRBJ2-4|NA
TGTGCCAGCAGTGAAAACTCGGCGGATAAAAACATTCAGTACTTC
CASSENSADKNIQYF
>few|TRBV28|TRBJ2-3|NA
TGTGCCAGCACTAGCACAGATACGCAGTATTTT
CASTSTDTQYF
>NA|TRBV28|TRBJ1-2|NA
TGTGCCAGCAGTCTGGACAGCTATGGCTACACCTTC
CASSLDSYGYTF
>few|TRBV27|TRBJ2-1|TRBD2
TGTGCCAGCAGGGGGACTAGCGGGATGGCCCAGTTCTTC
CASRGTSGMAQFF
>few|TRBV23-1|TRBJ1-5|TRBD1
TGCGCCAGCAGTCTAGACAGGGGGCGGAATCAGCCCCAGCATTTT
CASSLDRGRNQPQHF
>few|TRBV11-2|TRBJ1-2|NA
TGTGCCAGCAGCTTGCGGGGTCGCTACACCTTC
CASSLRGRYTF
>few|TRBV7-2|TRBJ2-5|TRBD2
TGTGCCAGCAGCTTTGCTAGCGGGAGGGAGACCCAGTACTTC
CASSFASGRETQYF
>few|TRBV5-6|TRBJ2-4|NA
TGTGCCAGCAGCCTAATCGGCAGGGTTGACATTCAGTACTTC
CASSLIGRVDIQYF
>few|TRBV19|TRBJ2-1|TRBD2
TGTGCCAGTAGTGGAGCGGGAGTGTTAGGCGAGCAGTTCTTC
CASSGAGVLGEQFF
>few|TRBV29-1|TRBJ2-7|TRBD1
TGCAGCGTTGAGGGGACAGGGGAGGGGGAGCAGTACTTC
CSVEGTGEGEQYF
>few|TRBV5-1|TRBJ1-1|TRBD1
TGCGCCAGCAGCGACTTGCCGGGACAGCAAGCTTTCTTT
CASSDLPGQQAFF
>few|TRBV7-3|TRBJ2-1|NA
TGTGCCAGCAGCATCGGAGGGCCTTCCTACAATGAGCAGTTCTTC
CASSIGGPSYNEQFF
>NA|TRBV5-1|TRBJ2-5|NA
TGCGCCAGCAGCTTCTTTGCGGGGCTTGGAGAGACCCAGTACTTC
CASSFFAGLGETQYF
>NA|TRBV5-6|TRBJ2-1|NA
TGTGCCAGCAGCTTTTCCCGTAATGAGCAGTTCTTC
CASSFSRNEQFF